This entry features one TCR beta chain sequence. The CDR3 is 16 amino acids. From germline, CDR1 is LGHNA and CDR2 YSLEER. The ends lost 3 bases at V and 3 bases at J; junction bases unmatched: 2. Primers for the PCR totalled 60 Vbeta and 13 Jbeta. Libraries were prepared by immunoSEQ multiplex PCR; TCRdb keeps only in-frame clonotypes and omits some of them. This sample has 150,000 to 200,000 clones, with around 86% found just once. This entry belongs to a study of cytomegalovirus exposure and HLA in healthy donors. The genes are TRBV4-3 and TRBJ2-3, with TRBD2 matching 14 bases. The specimen sequenced was PBMCs. This receptor was taken from a human donor in good health. The CDR3 reads CASSQTSGGVTDTQYF. The CDR3, as DNA: TGCGCCAGCAGCCAGACTAGCGGGGGGGTAACAGATACGCAGTATTTT.